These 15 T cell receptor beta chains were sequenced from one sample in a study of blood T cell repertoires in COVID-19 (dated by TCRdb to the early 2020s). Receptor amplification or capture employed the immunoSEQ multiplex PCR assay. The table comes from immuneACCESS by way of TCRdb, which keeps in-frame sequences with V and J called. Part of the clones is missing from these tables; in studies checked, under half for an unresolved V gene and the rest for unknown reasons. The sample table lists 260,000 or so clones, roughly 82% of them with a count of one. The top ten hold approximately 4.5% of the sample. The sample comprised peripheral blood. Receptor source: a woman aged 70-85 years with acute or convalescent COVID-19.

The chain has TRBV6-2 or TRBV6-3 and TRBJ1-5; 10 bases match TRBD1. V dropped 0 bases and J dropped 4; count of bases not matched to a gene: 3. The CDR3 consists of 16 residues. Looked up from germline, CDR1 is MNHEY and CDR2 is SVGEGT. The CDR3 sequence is CASSYSTGGVNQPQHF. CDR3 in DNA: TGTGCCAGCAGTTACTCGACAGGGGGCGTGAATCAGCCCCAGCATTTT.

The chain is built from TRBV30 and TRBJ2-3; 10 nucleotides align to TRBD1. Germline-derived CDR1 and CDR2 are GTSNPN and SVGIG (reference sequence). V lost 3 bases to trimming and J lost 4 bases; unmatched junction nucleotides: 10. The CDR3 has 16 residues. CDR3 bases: TGTGCCTGGAGACGTCCGGGACAGGGGTTTGCAGATACGCAGTATTTT. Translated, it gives CAWRRPGQGFADTQYF.

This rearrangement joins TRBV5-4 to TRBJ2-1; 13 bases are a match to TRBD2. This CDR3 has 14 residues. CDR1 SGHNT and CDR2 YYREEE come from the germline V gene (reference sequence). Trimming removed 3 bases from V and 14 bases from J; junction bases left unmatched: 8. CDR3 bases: TGTGCCAGCAGCTCCGGACTAGCGGGGGCCCGTGAGTTCTTC. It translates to CASSSGLAGAREFF.

In DNA form, the CDR3 reads TGTGCCTGGAGTGTACACGGCGGGGGGAATGAGCAGTTCTTC. It is translated as CAWSVHGGGNEQFF. The chain links TRBV30 to TRBJ2-1, with TRBD2 identical over 8 bases. CDR1 is GTSNPN, CDR2 SVGIG, per germline (reference sequence). The CDR3 runs 14 residues. The J segment lost 7 bases and the V segment lost 0 bases, leaving 5 bases of the junction unmatched.

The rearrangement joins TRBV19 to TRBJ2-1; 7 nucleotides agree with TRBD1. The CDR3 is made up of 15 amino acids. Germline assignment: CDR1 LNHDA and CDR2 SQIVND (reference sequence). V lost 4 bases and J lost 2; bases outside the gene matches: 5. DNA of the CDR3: TGTGCCAGTAGTACACAGGGGTTCACCTACAATGAGCAGTTCTTC. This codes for CASSTQGFTYNEQFF.

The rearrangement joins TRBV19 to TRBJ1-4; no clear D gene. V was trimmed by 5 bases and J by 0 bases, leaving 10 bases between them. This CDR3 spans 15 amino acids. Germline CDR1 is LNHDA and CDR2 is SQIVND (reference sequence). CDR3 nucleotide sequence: TGTGCCAGTAGTTCTACAAGCGCAACTAATGAAAAACTGTTTTTT. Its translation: CASSSTSATNEKLFF.

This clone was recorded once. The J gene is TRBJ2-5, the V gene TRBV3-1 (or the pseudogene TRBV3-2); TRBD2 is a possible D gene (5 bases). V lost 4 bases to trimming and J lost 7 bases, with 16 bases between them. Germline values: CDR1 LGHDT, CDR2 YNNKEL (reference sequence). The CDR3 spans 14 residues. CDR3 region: CASSPARTRGTQYF. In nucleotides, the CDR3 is TGTGCCAGCAGCCCCGCCCGGACTCGAGGGACCCAGTACTTC.

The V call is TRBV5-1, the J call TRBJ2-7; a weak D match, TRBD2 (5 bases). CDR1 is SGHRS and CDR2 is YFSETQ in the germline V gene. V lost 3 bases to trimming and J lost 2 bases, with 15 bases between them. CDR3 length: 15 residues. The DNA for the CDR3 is TGCGCCAGCAGCTCCCGTCTGGAGGCCCCCTACGAGCAGTACTTC. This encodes CASSSRLEAPYEQYF.

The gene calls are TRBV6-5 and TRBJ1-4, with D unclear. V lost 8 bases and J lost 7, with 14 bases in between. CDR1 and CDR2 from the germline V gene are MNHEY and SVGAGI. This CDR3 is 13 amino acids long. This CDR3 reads CASSVVRGEKLFF. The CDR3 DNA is TGTGCCAGCTCCGTCGTCCGAGGTGAAAAACTGTTTTTT.

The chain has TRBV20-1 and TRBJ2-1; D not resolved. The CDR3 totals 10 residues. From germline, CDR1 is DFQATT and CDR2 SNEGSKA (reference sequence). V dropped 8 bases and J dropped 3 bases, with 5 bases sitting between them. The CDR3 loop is CSPLYNEQFF. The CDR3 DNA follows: TGCAGTCCTCTCTACAATGAGCAGTTCTTC.

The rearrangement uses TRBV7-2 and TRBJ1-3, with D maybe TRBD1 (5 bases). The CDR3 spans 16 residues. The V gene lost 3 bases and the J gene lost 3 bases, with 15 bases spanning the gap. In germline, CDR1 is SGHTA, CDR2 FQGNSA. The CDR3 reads CASSLNSWTFGNTIYF. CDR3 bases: TGTGCCAGCAGCTTGAATTCTTGGACATTTGGAAACACCATATATTTT.

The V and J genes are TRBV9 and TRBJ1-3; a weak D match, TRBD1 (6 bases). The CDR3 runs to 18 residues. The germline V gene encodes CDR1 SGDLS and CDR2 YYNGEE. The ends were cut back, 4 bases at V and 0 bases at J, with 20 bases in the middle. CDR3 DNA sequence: TGTGCCAGCAGCACATCTTCCGGGACATACCACTCTGGAAACACCATATATTTT. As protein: CASSTSSGTYHSGNTIYF.

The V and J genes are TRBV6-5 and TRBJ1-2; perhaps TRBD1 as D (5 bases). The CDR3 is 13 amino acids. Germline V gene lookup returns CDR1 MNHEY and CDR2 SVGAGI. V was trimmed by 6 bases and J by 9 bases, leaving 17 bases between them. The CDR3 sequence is CASRAGTGRSYTF. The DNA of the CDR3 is TGTGCCAGCAGGGCGGGGACGGGCCGCAGCTACACCTTC.

In DNA form, the CDR3 reads TGTGCCAGCAGAGGACTGAACAGGGGAGGAACTGAAGCTTTCTTT. Amino acid sequence: CASRGLNRGGTEAFF. The chain recombines TRBV27 with TRBJ1-1, with TRBD1 identical over 7 bases. Germline V gives CDR1 MNHEY, CDR2 SMNVEV (reference sequence). The CDR3 extends over 15 amino acids. V lost 6 bases, J lost 5 bases, and 12 bases stayed unmatched.

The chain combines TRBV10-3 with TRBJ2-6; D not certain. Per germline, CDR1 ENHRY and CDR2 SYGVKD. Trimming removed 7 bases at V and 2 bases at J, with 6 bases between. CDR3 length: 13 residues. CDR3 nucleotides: TGTGCCATCAATCAGGCTGGGGCCAACGTCCTGACTTTC. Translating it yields CAINQAGANVLTF.